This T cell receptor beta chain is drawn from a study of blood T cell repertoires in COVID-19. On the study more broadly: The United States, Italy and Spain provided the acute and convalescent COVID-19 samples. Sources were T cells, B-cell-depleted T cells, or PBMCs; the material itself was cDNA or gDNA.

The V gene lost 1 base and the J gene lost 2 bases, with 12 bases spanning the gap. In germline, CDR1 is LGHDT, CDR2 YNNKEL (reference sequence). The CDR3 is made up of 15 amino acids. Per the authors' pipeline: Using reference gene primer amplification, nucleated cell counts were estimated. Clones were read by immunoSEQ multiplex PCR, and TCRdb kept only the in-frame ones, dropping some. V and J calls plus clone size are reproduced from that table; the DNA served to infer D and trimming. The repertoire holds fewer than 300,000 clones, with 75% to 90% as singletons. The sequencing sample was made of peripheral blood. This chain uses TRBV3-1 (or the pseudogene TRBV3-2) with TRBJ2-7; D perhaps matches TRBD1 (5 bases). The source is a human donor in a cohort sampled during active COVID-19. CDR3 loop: CASSQGRQRTYEQYF. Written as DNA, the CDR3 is TGTGCCAGCAGCCAAGGCAGACAGCGAACCTACGAGCAGTACTTC.